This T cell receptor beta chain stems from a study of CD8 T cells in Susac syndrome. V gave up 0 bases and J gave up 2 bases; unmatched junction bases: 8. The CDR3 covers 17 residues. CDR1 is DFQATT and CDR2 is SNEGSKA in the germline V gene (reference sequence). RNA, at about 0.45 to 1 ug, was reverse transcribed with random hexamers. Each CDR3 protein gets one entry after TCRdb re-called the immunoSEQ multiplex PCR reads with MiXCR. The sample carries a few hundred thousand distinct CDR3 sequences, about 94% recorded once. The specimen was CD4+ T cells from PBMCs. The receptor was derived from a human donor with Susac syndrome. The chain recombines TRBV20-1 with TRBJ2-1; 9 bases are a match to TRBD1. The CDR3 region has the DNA TGCAGTGCTAGAGATTTTGCCGGGACAGGGCCCTACAATGAGCAGTTCTTC. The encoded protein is CSARDFAGTGPYNEQFF.